One and the same sample provided the 30 T cell receptor beta chains below, sequenced in a study of shared clonotypes between healthy human individuals. Terminally differentiated effector memory CD45RA+ cells were left out of the naive CD8 fraction, which was CD45RO-negative and positively selected for CCR7. Measured with immunoSEQ multiplex PCR; TCRdb has only the in-frame clones, and not every one. The sample holds a few million clones; approximately 92% are singletons and the top ten take under 2%. The sample consisted of naive CD8+ T cells from PBMCs. The receptors come from a man younger than 35 in good health. Some clones in this sample may be carry-over from other donors' samples.

This chain joins TRBV28 and TRBJ2-1; 11 bases line up with TRBD2. Germline V gene lookup returns CDR1 MDHEN and CDR2 SYDVKM. CDR3 length equals 15 residues. With V trimmed by 3 bases and J by 5 bases, 3 bases remained unmatched. The CDR3 region has the DNA TGTGCCAGCAGTTTCGTAGCGGGAGGGGACAATGAGCAGTTCTTC. Protein sequence: CASSFVAGGDNEQFF.

DNA of the CDR3: TGTGCCAGCAGCTTAGGGCTAGCGGCCACAGATACGCAGTATTTT. Residues: CASSLGLAATDTQYF. The chain employs TRBV11-2 and TRBJ2-3; 7 bases map to TRBD2. From germline, CDR1 is SGHAT and CDR2 FQNNGV. The CDR3 totals 15 residues. With V trimmed by 1 base and J by 2 bases, 3 bases remained unmatched.

This clone was seen just once. This chain links TRBV29-1 with TRBJ2-7; 7 nucleotides align to TRBD1. V lost 6 bases and J lost 2; bases outside the gene matches: 7. The CDR3 is 13 residues long. Per germline, CDR1 SQVTM and CDR2 ANQGSEA. This CDR3 reads CSVKQGLTYEQYF. DNA of the CDR3: TGCAGCGTCAAACAGGGGTTAACCTACGAGCAGTACTTC.

The genes are TRBV11-3 and TRBJ1-2, with a weak D call TRBD1 (6 bases). V gave up 5 bases and J gave up 7 bases, with 23 bases separating them. The CDR3 loop spans 16 amino acids. Germline V gives CDR1 SGHNT, CDR2 YENEEA. CDR3 bases: TGTGCCAGCAGCGAAGGGGGGGGCTCCCAATTCATTGGCTACACCTTC. It translates to CASSEGGGSQFIGYTF.

The gene calls are TRBV28 and TRBJ1-3; D is unclear. From germline, CDR1 is MDHEN and CDR2 SYDVKM. CDR3 length: 13 amino acids. V lost 7 bases, J lost 3 bases, and 10 bases lay in between. The CDR3 reads CASTYLGGNTIYF. In DNA form, the CDR3 reads TGTGCCAGCACCTACTTGGGTGGAAACACCATATATTTT.

The CDR3 DNA sequence: TGTGCCAGCAGTATCGGCCAGGGGGCGACCGGGGAGCTGTTTTTT. It encodes CASSIGQGATGELFF. V is TRBV27 and J is TRBJ2-2, with 8 positions matching TRBD1. Germline loops: CDR1 MNHEY, CDR2 SMNVEV (reference sequence). The CDR3 loop spans 15 amino acids. After removal of 5 bases from V and 5 bases from J, the junction contained 7 bases not matched to a gene.

The rearrangement joins TRBV27 to TRBJ2-1; tentatively, D is TRBD2 (6 bases). CDR3 size: 15 residues. In germline, CDR1 is MNHEY, CDR2 SMNVEV (reference sequence). V was clipped by 6 bases and J by 3 bases, with 15 bases between them. CDR3 amino acids: CASRYDGGHYNEQFF. The CDR3 bases are TGTGCCAGCAGATATGATGGAGGGCACTACAATGAGCAGTTCTTC.

This chain connects TRBV30 to TRBJ1-1; 7 bases map to TRBD1. CDR1 and CDR2 (germline): GTSNPN, SVGIG (reference sequence). J gave up 4 bases and V 4 bases, and 6 bases lay outside the gene matches. This CDR3 has 13 amino acids. CDR3 sequence: CAWTGGLVTEAFF. The CDR3 DNA sequence: TGTGCCTGGACAGGGGGGTTGGTCACTGAAGCTTTCTTT.

The genes are TRBV7-9 and TRBJ2-3, with 8 bases aligning to TRBD1. Per the germline V gene, CDR1 is SEHNR and CDR2 is FQNEAQ (reference sequence). The CDR3 has 16 residues. Trimming removed 0 bases from V and 5 bases from J; junction bases left unmatched: 7. The CDR3 region is CASSLASGGEVDTQYF. CDR3 bases: TGTGCCAGCAGCTTAGCATCAGGGGGCGAAGTAGATACGCAGTATTTT.

The rearrangement uses TRBV6-4 and TRBJ2-3; TRBD1 might be the D (6 bases). Looked up from germline, CDR1 is MRHNA and CDR2 is SNTAGT. The CDR3 contains 15 residues. The germline V and J ends were trimmed by 2 bases and 4 bases, with 13 bases remaining between them. CDR3 DNA sequence: TGTGCCAGCAGTGACCTCACAGGGAACGCAGATACGCAGTATTTT. Translated: CASSDLTGNADTQYF.

The chain carries TRBV27 and TRBJ2-7; 7 bases fit TRBD1. This CDR3 is 15 amino acids long. V lost 7 bases to trimming and J lost 0 bases; unmatched junction nucleotides: 9. The germline gives CDR1 MNHEY, CDR2 SMNVEV (reference sequence). The CDR3 nucleotides are TGTGCCAGCACCGCACAGGGGAGTGGCTCCTACGAGCAGTACTTC. As protein: CASTAQGSGSYEQYF.

The chain employs TRBV6-1 and TRBJ1-2; D uncertain. Germline CDR1 is MNHNS and CDR2 is SASEGT. The CDR3 totals 14 residues. The V gene lost 1 base and the J gene lost 2 bases, with 8 bases spanning the gap. The CDR3 is CASSEGWGNYGYTF. CDR3 sequence (DNA): TGTGCCAGCAGTGAAGGTTGGGGAAACTATGGCTACACCTTC.

To note about this clone: At one boundary the junction diverges from the germline segment, which might be a read error. CDR3 DNA: TGTGCCAGCAGCCCCGGGACAGGGGGCGCGCAGGATCCCTTC. Translated, it gives CASSPGTGGAQDPF. The V and J genes are TRBV5-4 and TRBJ1-2; 12 bases map to TRBD1. Germline-derived CDR1 and CDR2 are SGHNT and YYREEE (reference sequence). This CDR3 has 14 residues.

This chain joins TRBV11-2 and TRBJ2-1; TRBD2 matches 10 bases. The CDR3 runs to 16 residues. Germline values: CDR1 SGHAT, CDR2 FQNNGV. Trimming removed 5 bases from V and 3 bases from J; junction bases left unmatched: 7. The CDR3 nucleotides are TGTGCCAGCAGCCCACCTAGCGGGAGAAACTACAATGAGCAGTTCTTC. This codes for CASSPPSGRNYNEQFF.

The chain joins TRBV10-3 to TRBJ2-5, with 8 bases identical to TRBD1. The germline gives CDR1 ENHRY, CDR2 SYGVKD. The CDR3 consists of 15 residues. Losses at the gene ends were 3 bases for V and 5 bases for J; bases not matched to a gene: 8. In DNA, the CDR3 is TGTGCCATCAGTGAAGACAGGGGCCTGTTGGAGACCCAGTACTTC. Protein product: CAISEDRGLLETQYF.

This sequence joins TRBV25-1 and TRBJ2-2, with 7 bases lining up with TRBD2. The V gene's germline CDR1 is MGHDK and CDR2 SYGVNS. There are 17 residues in the CDR3. Trimming cost V 8 bases and J 1 base; bases outside gene matches: 13. The CDR3 DNA is TGTGCCAGCGGGGGACGTGGCGGGAGCGTGAACACCGGGGAGCTGTTTTTT. This sequence encodes CASGGRGGSVNTGELFF.

The genes are TRBV7-9 and TRBJ2-3, with D hard to call. The CDR3 length is 12 residues. V was shortened by 5 bases and J by 7 bases, with 10 bases between the two germline ends. CDR1 is SEHNR and CDR2 is FQNEAQ in the germline V gene (reference sequence). The CDR3 region has the DNA TGTGCCAGCAGCCCCTACCTGTATACGCAGTATTTT. Translating it yields CASSPYLYTQYF.

V usage is TRBV5-1 and J usage is TRBJ2-3; unclear D gene. CDR1 and CDR2 from the germline V gene are SGHRS and YFSETQ. The CDR3 totals 15 residues. Trimming shortened V by 1 base and J by 0 bases, and 9 bases separated the two germline ends. The CDR3 DNA reads TGCGCCAGCAGCTTGATGGCAACTAGCACAGATACGCAGTATTTT. Residues: CASSLMATSTDTQYF.

Comments on this clone: The same CDR3 can be traced to other DNA sequences in this sample. This chain connects TRBV15 to TRBJ1-3, with unresolved D. V lost 0 bases and J 0 bases, leaving 6 bases between the germline ends. Germline values: CDR1 LNHNV, CDR2 YYDKDF (reference sequence). The CDR3 runs 15 residues. CDR3: CATSRDRNSGNTIYF. CDR3 bases: TGTGCCACCAGCAGAGATCGCAACTCTGGAAACACCATATATTTT.

As to this clone: The sample contains more than one DNA sequence encoding this CDR3. The rearrangement uses TRBV5-1 and TRBJ2-7; D perhaps matches TRBD2 (5 bases). Germline values: CDR1 SGHRS, CDR2 YFSETQ. V was shortened by 8 bases and J by 0 bases, with 9 bases between the two germline ends. The CDR3 length is 12 residues. The CDR3 nucleotides are TGCGCCAGTCGGGGTTCCTCCTACGAGCAGTACTTC. Translating it yields CASRGSSYEQYF. The full variable domain, with the rest looked up from reference TRBV5-1 and TRBJ2-7, is KAGVTQTPRYLIKTRGQQVTLSCSPISGHRSVSWYQQTPGQGLQFLFEYFSETQRNKGNFPGRFSGRQFSNSRSEMNVSTLELGDSALYLCASRGSSYEQYFGPGTRLTVT.

The chain has TRBV4-3 and TRBJ2-2; 9 bases align to TRBD1. The CDR3 runs 17 residues. V trimming: 2 bases; J trimming: 0 bases; junction bases outside the gene matches: 4. Per the germline V gene, CDR1 is LGHNA and CDR2 is YSLEER. CDR3 nucleotide sequence: TGCGCCAGCAGCCAACTACGGACAGGGGCGAACACCGGGGAGCTGTTTTTT. It is translated as CASSQLRTGANTGELFF.

The chain carries TRBV7-9 and TRBJ2-7; 9 nucleotides align to TRBD2. CDR1 is SEHNR and CDR2 is FQNEAQ in the germline V gene (reference sequence). Trimming at V came to 5 bases and at J to 2 bases, leaving 7 bases not matched to a gene. This CDR3 is built from 15 residues. The CDR3 region has the DNA TGTGCCAGCAGCCCCCCGGCTAGCGGGACCTACGAGCAGTACTTC. Encoded protein: CASSPPASGTYEQYF.

The DNA of the CDR3 is TGTGCCAGCAGCGTCGGGACAGGGGGCAAGTACGAGCAGTACTTC. This sequence encodes CASSVGTGGKYEQYF. This chain links TRBV5-8 with TRBJ2-7; TRBD1 matches at 12 bases. Losses at the gene ends were 4 bases for V and 4 bases for J; bases not matched to a gene: 6. Germline values: CDR1 SGHTS, CDR2 YDEGEE. The CDR3 contains 15 residues.

DNA of the CDR3: TGTGCCAGTAGTACTCGGGACAGTATGAACACTGAAGCTTTCTTT. This sequence encodes CASSTRDSMNTEAFF. The gene calls are TRBV19 and TRBJ1-1; 7 nucleotides agree with TRBD1. Germline V lookup: CDR1 LNHDA, CDR2 SQIVND (reference sequence). Unmatched junction bases numbered 5, after V lost 4 bases and J lost 0 bases. The CDR3 is 15 amino acids.

The chain is built from TRBV10-1 and TRBJ2-6, with 15 bases matching TRBD2. J gave up 0 bases and V 6 bases, and 3 bases lay outside the gene matches. This CDR3 comprises 18 residues. The germline V gene encodes CDR1 WNHNN and CDR2 SYGVQD (reference sequence). The CDR3 sequence: CASRGLAGGNSGANVLTF. Here the CDR3 DNA reads TGCGCCAGCAGGGGACTAGCGGGAGGTAACTCTGGGGCCAACGTCCTGACTTTC.

DNA of the CDR3: TGTGCCAGCAGTTACTCGACAGGCAGTACTATGGACTACACCTTC. Its translation: CASSYSTGSTMDYTF. The gene calls are TRBV6-5 and TRBJ1-2; D possibly corresponds to TRBD1 (6 bases). Trimming removed 0 bases from V and 10 bases from J, with 18 bases in between. CDR3 length: 15 amino acids. Per the germline V gene, CDR1 is MNHEY and CDR2 is SVGAGI.

This chain connects TRBV4-2 to TRBJ2-5, with a possible D match to TRBD1 (6 bases). This CDR3 is built from 16 residues. V shed 5 bases and J shed 2 bases, with 18 bases lying between them. The germline CDR1 and CDR2 sequences are LGHNA and YNFKEQ. CDR3: CASSEGGVDRQETQYF. CDR3 DNA: TGTGCCAGCAGCGAAGGGGGTGTGGACCGACAAGAGACCCAGTACTTC.

The chain links TRBV7-9 to TRBJ1-5; possible D gene TRBD1, 5 bases. CDR3 length: 14 residues. V lost 5 bases, J lost 4 bases, and 12 bases lay in between. Germline V gene sequence: CDR1 SEHNR, CDR2 FQNEAQ (reference sequence). The CDR3 loop is CASSGPGVNQPQHF. The CDR3 DNA reads as TGTGCCAGCAGCGGTCCGGGGGTAAATCAGCCCCAGCATTTT.

The chain employs TRBV6-5 and TRBJ1-5, with 11 nucleotides matching TRBD1. The CDR3 contains 14 residues. Germline lookup yields CDR1 MNHEY and CDR2 SVGAGI. Trimming at V came to 5 bases and at J to 5 bases, leaving 2 bases not matched to a gene. The CDR3 DNA follows: TGTGCCAGCAGTAGGGACAGGGGGGATCAGCCCCAGCATTTT. Encoded protein: CASSRDRGDQPQHF.

The CDR3 loop reads CASSQDQRELGYF. CDR3 bases: TGCGCCAGCAGCCAAGATCAGCGGGAGCTTGGGTATTTT. The chain has TRBV4-1 and TRBJ2-3, with TRBD2 matching over 8 bases. CDR1 and CDR2 (germline): MGHRA, YSYEKL. V shed 0 bases and J 14 bases; nucleotides not matched to a gene: 7. The CDR3 has 13 residues.